This TCR beta chain was retrieved from a study of regulatory T cells in long-lasting Graves disease. Indicated time point: persistent/refractory GD, antithyroid drugs over 5 years with positive TRAb. RNA from PBMCs was the source of the TCR library. Building the TCR beta libraries relied on iRepertoire HTBI primers, and CDR3 regions underwent Arm-PCR. A single record per CDR3 protein comes from TCRdb applying MiXCR to the multiplex PCR reads. The sample holds roughly 430,000 distinct CDR3 sequences, around 23% seen once. The source material was peripheral blood mononuclear cells (PBMCs), sampled when the disease was refractory, from a patient treated with antithyroid drugs. This TCR came from a female donor with Graves disease.

The CDR3 DNA follows: TGTGCCATCAGGGACCCTGGCTCCTACGAGCAGTACTTC. Protein: CAIRDPGSYEQYF. This chain connects TRBV10-3 to TRBJ2-7; D remains unclear. Germline assignment: CDR1 ENHRY and CDR2 SYGVKD. V was shortened by 6 bases and J by 0 bases, with 9 bases between the two germline ends. There are 13 residues in the CDR3.